These T cell receptor beta chains were read from a single sample in a study of CD8 T cells in ankylosing spondylitis. TCRdb fed the 5' RACE reads into MiXCR, producing one record per CDR3 protein. The sample lists some 220,000 distinct CDR3 sequences, around 6.6% occurring once. Sequenced material: blood, either unsorted or a sorted T cell fraction (not recorded which). The receptor set was obtained from a male donor with ankylosing spondylitis. Both conserved end residues are part of each CDR3. The D gene is left open where the match is weak. Size tells how often a clone was seen (once, few, many) or the class of an expanded clone, and some rows leave it out.

J gene	V gene	clone size	D gene	CDR3 DNA	CDR3 protein
TRBJ2-7	TRBV28	many	.	TGTGCCAGCAGTTTTGGAGTAAAGGGCTACGAGCAGTACTTC	CASSFGVKGYEQYF
TRBJ2-1	TRBV5-6	few	TRBD2	TGTGCCAGGAGCCCCGGGGGGTCCCACAATGAGCAGTTCTTC	CARSPGGSHNEQFF
TRBJ2-7	TRBV4-1	many	.	TGCGCCAGCAGCCAAGCGTGGGGTCTTTCTTCCTACGAGCAGTACTTC	CASSQAWGLSSYEQYF
TRBJ1-2	TRBV7-9	few	.	TGTGCCAGCAGCCAGGCAGGAGTGGGCGTACAGAGCTACACCTTC	CASSQAGVGVQSYTF
TRBJ2-7	TRBV7-2	many	.	TGTGCCAGCAGCTTAGCGCGGGCAGTGGAAGAGCAGTACTTC	CASSLARAVEEQYF
TRBJ2-7	TRBV14	many	.	TGTGCCAGCAGCCCTCAAAGTTACTCCTACGAGCAGTACTTC	CASSPQSYSYEQYF
TRBJ2-1	TRBV24-1	many	TRBD1	TGTGCCACCCAGACAGGGGGCGCCTACAATGAGCAGTTCTTC	CATQTGGAYNEQFF
TRBJ1-2	TRBV6-5	many	.	TGTGCCAGCAGTTACTCTCGGGCAGCAATCCCGAGGGGAGCCTTC	CASSYSRAAIPRGAF
TRBJ2-1	TRBV5-1	many	TRBD2	TGCGCCAGCAGCGGGTGGACTAGCGGTGCTGGTGAGCAGTTCTTC	CASSGWTSGAGEQFF
TRBJ2-5	TRBV5-6	many	.	TGTGCCAGCAGAAACGGCAGCGTCGCGCACAGGCGGTGGGGGGAGACCCAGTACTTC	CASRNGSVAHRRWGETQYF
TRBJ2-1	TRBV28	many	TRBD2	TGTGCCAGCAGTTTCCCTACTAGCGGATCTTACAATGAGCAGTTCTTC	CASSFPTSGSYNEQFF
TRBJ2-3	TRBV2	few	TRBD1	TGTGCCATCGGGACAGATACAGATACGCAGTATTTT	CAIGTDTDTQYF
TRBJ2-3	TRBV6-2/TRBV6-3	.	.	TGTGCCAGCAGCGCCGACGGGGGGCGCATGGATACGCAGTATTTT	CASSADGGRMDTQYF
TRBJ2-3	TRBV9	many	TRBD2	TGTGCCAGCAGCCTACTAGCGGGGGGGCGGGGAGATACGCAGTATTTT	CASSLLAGGRGDTQYF
TRBJ2-7	TRBV20-1	.	TRBD2	TGCAGTGCTAGAGATCTAAGGACTAGGTCCTACGAGCAGTACTTC	CSARDLRTRSYEQYF
TRBJ1-1	TRBV6-5	.	.	TGTGCCAGCAGTTACTCGACGGACAGTAACACTGAAGCTTTCTTT	CASSYSTDSNTEAFF
TRBJ2-7	TRBV20-1	.	.	TGCAGTGCTATCCGGGGCCGCTCCTACGAGCAGTACTTC	CSAIRGRSYEQYF
TRBJ2-7	TRBV7-9	.	.	TGTGCCAGCAGTCTAGCGTCCGGGACGGTCGCCTACGAGCAGTACTTC	CASSLASGTVAYEQYF
TRBJ1-1	TRBV7-6	.	TRBD1	TGTGCCAGCAGTTTCGAGACAGGGACCCCACACTCTCGGAACACTGAAGCTTTCTTT	CASSFETGTPHSRNTEAFF
TRBJ1-5	TRBV12-3/TRBV12-4	many	.	TGTGCCAGCAGTCCGAGTGGGGGCAATCAGCCCCAGCATTTT	CASSPSGGNQPQHF
TRBJ2-7	TRBV18	many	TRBD2	TGTGCCAGCTCACCGGGGGGGTTGAACGAGCAGTACTTC	CASSPGGLNEQYF
TRBJ1-2	TRBV9	many	.	TGTGCCAGCAGCGTAGAGGAGTGGGGGGCAAGGCTTGGCTACACCTTC	CASSVEEWGARLGYTF
TRBJ1-1	TRBV20-1	many	.	TGCAGTGCTGTCGTTGTGACTGAAGCTTTCTTT	CSAVVVTEAFF
TRBJ2-3	TRBV4-3	many	.	TGCGCCAGCAGCCAAACCAGCACAGATACGCAGTATTTT	CASSQTSTDTQYF
TRBJ1-2	TRBV5-1	many	.	TGCGCCAGCAGCTTGGAAGACTATGGCTACACCTTC	CASSLEDYGYTF
TRBJ2-5	TRBV7-9	many	.	TGTGCCAGCAGCCCCCGGGACGGCCAAGAGACCCAGTACTTC	CASSPRDGQETQYF
TRBJ2-7	TRBV9	many	.	TGTGCCAGCAGCCCTAAGGACGTATCCTACGAGCAGTACTTC	CASSPKDVSYEQYF
TRBJ1-1	TRBV11-2	many	TRBD1	TGTGCCAGCAGCGAGCAGGACAGGATGTTCACTGAAGCTTTCTTT	CASSEQDRMFTEAFF
TRBJ2-1	TRBV3-1	.	TRBD1	TGTGCCAGCAGCCCCGGGACAGGGGGGCGGTACAATGAGCAGTTCTTC	CASSPGTGGRYNEQFF
TRBJ2-7	TRBV3-1	many	.	TGTGCCAGCAGCCAAGGGGCAGGAGGCTACGAGCAGTACTTC	CASSQGAGGYEQYF
TRBJ2-1	TRBV27	.	.	TGTGCCAGCTCCCGGAGGGGCAATGAGCAGTTCTTC	CASSRRGNEQFF
TRBJ2-7	TRBV5-6	once	.	TGTGCCAGCAGCTTGACAAAAAGGGGGATTCGGGAGCAGTACTTC	CASSLTKRGIREQYF
TRBJ2-2	TRBV5-1	many	.	TGCGCCAGCAGCTTTTCCGGGGAGCTGTTTTTT	CASSFSGELFF
TRBJ2-1	TRBV9	.	.	TGTGCCAGCGGGTCATCCTACAATGAGCAGTTCTTC	CASGSSYNEQFF
TRBJ2-5	TRBV7-8	many	.	TGTGCCACCTGGGGGCACGAGACCCAGTACTTC	CATWGHETQYF
TRBJ2-7	TRBV11-2	many	.	TGTGCCAGCAGCCCAGAACCAGGTATTGGACCCTACGAGCAGTACTTC	CASSPEPGIGPYEQYF
TRBJ1-3	TRBV4-3	few	.	TGCGCCAGCAGCCAAGATAACGCGTACTCTGGAAACACCATATATTTT	CASSQDNAYSGNTIYF
TRBJ2-5	TRBV7-9	.	TRBD1	TGTGCCACCAAGGAGACAGGGACCCAAGAGACCCAGTACTTC	CATKETGTQETQYF
TRBJ1-3	TRBV7-9	many	TRBD1	TGTGCCAGCAGCCTAACGGGACAGGGACTACGGGGAGGAAACACCATATATTTT	CASSLTGQGLRGGNTIYF
TRBJ2-5	TRBV7-9	many	.	TGTGCCAGCAGCTTACCCAGCGCGTACCAAGAGACCCAGTACTTC	CASSLPSAYQETQYF
TRBJ2-3	TRBV2	many	.	TGTGCCAGCAGGCAGAGGCTTGGCACAGATACGCAGTATTTT	CASRQRLGTDTQYF
TRBJ2-1	TRBV2	.	.	TGTGCCAGCAGTGAATGGTCTAGAAGCTCCTACAATGAGCAGTTCTTC	CASSEWSRSSYNEQFF
TRBJ2-1	TRBV9	many	.	TGTGCCAGCAGCGTAGATGCTAGATTGGATGAGCAGTTCTTC	CASSVDARLDEQFF
TRBJ2-1	TRBV4-3	many	TRBD2	TGCGCCAGCAGCCCCAGCCGCCTAGGACTAGCGGGAGGAGGTGAGCAGTTCTTC	CASSPSRLGLAGGGEQFF
TRBJ2-7	TRBV28	many	TRBD2	TGTGCCAGCAGTTTGCTAGCGGGAGATGAGCAGTACTTC	CASSLLAGDEQYF
TRBJ2-7	TRBV12-5	.	.	TGTGCTCTTGGGGGCTACGAGCAGTACTTC	CALGGYEQYF
TRBJ2-7	TRBV27	many	.	TGTGCCAGCAGTTTATCCGGTACTAATCCCTACGAGCAGTACTTC	CASSLSGTNPYEQYF
TRBJ1-5	TRBV12-3/TRBV12-4	many	.	TGTGCCAGCAGACTACAGGGCTACAGCAATCAGCCCCAGCATTTT	CASRLQGYSNQPQHF
TRBJ2-7	TRBV12-3/TRBV12-4	many	.	TGTGCCAGCAGTTTATGGGTTACCTACGAGCAGTACTTC	CASSLWVTYEQYF
TRBJ2-7	TRBV5-1	many	.	TGCGCCAGCAGCGCCAGGAACAGGGAAATTATGCTCGAGCAGTACTTC	CASSARNREIMLEQYF
TRBJ2-7	TRBV5-6	many	TRBD1	TGTGCCAGCAGCTCACAGGGGGAATATGACTACGAGCAGTACTTC	CASSSQGEYDYEQYF
TRBJ1-1	TRBV10-3	many	.	TGTGCCATCAGTGGGACTTACACGAACACTGAAGCTTTCTTT	CAISGTYTNTEAFF
TRBJ2-5	TRBV20-1	many	.	TGCAGTGCTAGAGATTGGGATAGCGGAGAGACCCAGTACTTC	CSARDWDSGETQYF
TRBJ2-2	TRBV6-5	.	TRBD1	TGTGCCAGCAGTTCCGGGACAGGGATCACCGGGGAGCTGTTTTTT	CASSSGTGITGELFF
TRBJ1-2	TRBV3-1	many	.	TGTGCCAGCAGCCCCAGGACATCGCGGGGCTACACCTTC	CASSPRTSRGYTF